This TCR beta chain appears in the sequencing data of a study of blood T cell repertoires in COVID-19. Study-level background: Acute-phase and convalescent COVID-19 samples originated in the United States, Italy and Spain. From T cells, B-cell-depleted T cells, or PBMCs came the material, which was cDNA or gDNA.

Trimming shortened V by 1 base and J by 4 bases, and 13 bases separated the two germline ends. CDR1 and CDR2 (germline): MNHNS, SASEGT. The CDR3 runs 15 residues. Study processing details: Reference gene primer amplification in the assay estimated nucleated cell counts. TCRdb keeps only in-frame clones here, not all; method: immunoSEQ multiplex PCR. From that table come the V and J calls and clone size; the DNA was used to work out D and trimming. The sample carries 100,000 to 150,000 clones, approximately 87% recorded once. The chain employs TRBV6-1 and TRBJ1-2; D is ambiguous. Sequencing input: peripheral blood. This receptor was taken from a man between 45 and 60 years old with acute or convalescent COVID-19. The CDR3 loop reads CASSEGRLKAYGYTF. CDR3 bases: TGTGCCAGCAGTGAAGGGCGGCTAAAGGCCTATGGCTACACCTTC.